Listed below are T cell receptor beta chains from one sample, sequenced in a study of PD-1 blockade in classical Hodgkin lymphoma. The table came from immunoSEQ multiplex PCR; TCRdb's copy has only in-frame clones and leaves some out. The sample holds about 15,000 clones, over 80% seen once. The sample was peripheral blood mononuclear cells (PBMCs), taken before the second cycle of nivolumab. These TCRs come from a human donor with classical Hodgkin lymphoma. Each CDR3 is given with its conserved first and last residue.

CDR3aa	v_gene	j_gene
CASSSRGRTEAFF	TRBV27	TRBJ1-1
CASSGDRALYNEQFF	TRBV11-2	TRBJ2-1
CASSRAETTYNEQFF	TRBV6-5	TRBJ2-1
CASSLGMRGAGGDTQYF	TRBV5-6	TRBJ2-3
CASSLVAGDKQYF	TRBV5-1	TRBJ2-7
CASSSEGGPQHF	TRBV13	TRBJ1-5
CASSEASAGEYEQYF	TRBV6-1	TRBJ2-7
CATHGQGLREYTGELFF	TRBV11-2	TRBJ2-2
CASSTKTGNNSPLHF	TRBV19	TRBJ1-6
CASSLLGQGPYEQYF	TRBV28	TRBJ2-7
CASSPLGLVHEQYF	TRBV5-1	TRBJ2-7
CASSAEQTGYNSPLHF	TRBV9	TRBJ1-6
CASSSETGPSFF	TRBV11-2	TRBJ1-1
CASSLGDRDNEKLFF	TRBV7-9	TRBJ1-4
CASSSPNGERGYGYTF	TRBV5-1	TRBJ1-2
CASSFLPPGYSYNEQFF	TRBV27	TRBJ2-1
CASATGPTQPQHF	TRBV19	TRBJ1-5
CAIGQGEGIGPYEQYF	TRBV10-2	TRBJ2-7
CASSVNSGPSSTDTQYF	TRBV2	TRBJ2-3
CASSLWGYEQYF	TRBV5-8	TRBJ2-7
CASTQGLAISYEQYF	TRBV6-1	TRBJ2-7
CASSEIGGTEAFF	TRBV10-1	TRBJ1-1
CAWSPPTNSPLHF	TRBV30	TRBJ1-6
CASSGYNSPLHF	TRBV11-1	TRBJ1-6
CASSYSLGPLLTAFF	TRBV6-5	TRBJ1-1
CASRDLTNSPLHF	TRBV5-1	TRBJ1-6
CASSRDRGENSPLHF	TRBV6-5	TRBJ1-6
CASSEGQVGTDTQYF	TRBV5-1	TRBJ2-3